This T cell receptor beta chain was sequenced for a study of CD8+ T cells in alopecia areata. Study background: Dosing spanned 6 to 18 months on tofacitinib, then 6 months off drug. Among treated patients, severity was scored by affected scalp area percentage.

Once RNA had been extracted, it was reverse transcribed into cDNA to act as the sequencing template. Sequencing was performed with immunoSEQ multiplex PCR; in TCRdb, only in-frame clones are kept and a portion is missing. This repertoire shows 150,000 to 200,000 clones, more than 50% found once; its top ten account for over 0.9%. CDR3 size: 17 residues. Trimming removed 1 base from V and 0 bases from J, with 15 bases in between. Germline values: CDR1 LNHDA, CDR2 SQIVND (reference sequence). This sample's treatment: oral pan-JAK inhibitor, 5-10 mg twice daily. This TCR came from a human donor with alopecia areata. The chain is built from TRBV19 and TRBJ1-1; possibly TRBD1 for D (6 bases). This specimen was CD4+ T cells sorted from blood, taken at week 24, from a patient treated with tofacitinib. The CDR3 loop is CASSIGTRGLLNTEAFF. The CDR3 nucleotides read TGTGCCAGTAGTATAGGCACTCGGGGGCTTTTGAACACTGAAGCTTTCTTT.